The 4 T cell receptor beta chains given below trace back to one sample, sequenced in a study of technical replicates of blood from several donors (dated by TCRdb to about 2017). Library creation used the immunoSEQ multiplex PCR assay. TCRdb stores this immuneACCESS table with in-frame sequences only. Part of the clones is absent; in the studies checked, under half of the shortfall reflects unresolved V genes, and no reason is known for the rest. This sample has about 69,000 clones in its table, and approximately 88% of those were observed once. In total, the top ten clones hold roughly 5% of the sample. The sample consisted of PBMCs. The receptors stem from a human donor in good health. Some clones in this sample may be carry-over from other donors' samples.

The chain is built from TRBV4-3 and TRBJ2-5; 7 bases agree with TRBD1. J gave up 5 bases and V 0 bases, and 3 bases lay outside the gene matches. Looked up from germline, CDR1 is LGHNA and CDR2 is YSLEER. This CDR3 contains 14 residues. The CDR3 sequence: CASSQDPRGETQYF. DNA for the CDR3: TGCGCCAGCAGCCAAGATCCCAGGGGGGAGACCCAGTACTTC.

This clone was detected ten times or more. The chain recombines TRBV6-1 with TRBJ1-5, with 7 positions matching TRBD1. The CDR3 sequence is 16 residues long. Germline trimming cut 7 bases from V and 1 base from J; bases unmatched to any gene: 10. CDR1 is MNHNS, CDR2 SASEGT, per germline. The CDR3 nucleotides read TGTGCCAGCAATGACTTAAGACAGGGAAGCAATCAGCCCCAGCATTTT. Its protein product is CASNDLRQGSNQPQHF.

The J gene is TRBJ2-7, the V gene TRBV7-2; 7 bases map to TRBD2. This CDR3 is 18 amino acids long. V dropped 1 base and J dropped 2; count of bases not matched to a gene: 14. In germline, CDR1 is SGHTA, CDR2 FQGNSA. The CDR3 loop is CASSLVPSSGTLPYEQYF. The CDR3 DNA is TGTGCCAGCAGCTTAGTTCCTTCGAGCGGGACCCTTCCCTACGAGCAGTACTTC.

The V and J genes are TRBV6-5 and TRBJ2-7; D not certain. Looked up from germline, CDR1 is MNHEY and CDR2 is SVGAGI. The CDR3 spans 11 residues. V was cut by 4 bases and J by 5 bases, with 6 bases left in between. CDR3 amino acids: CASSFGHEQYF. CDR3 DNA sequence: TGTGCCAGCAGTTTTGGGCACGAGCAGTACTTC.